Listed below are T cell receptor beta chains from one sample, sequenced in a study of cytomegalovirus exposure and HLA in healthy donors. Clones were sequenced by immunoSEQ multiplex PCR, and TCRdb holds only the in-frame ones, with some missing. The table shows tens of thousands of clones, with roughly 96% occurring only once. Sequences were obtained from PBMCs. The source is a man between 18 and 35 years old in good health and CMV-seronegative. Each CDR3 is given with its conserved first and last residue. The D gene is left open where the match is weak. Rows may omit the clone size; those that give it use once, few, many or a size class.

j_gene	abundance	d_gene	v_gene	CDR3aa	CDR3nt
TRBJ2-3	-	-	TRBV28	CAFRDSRTDTQYF	TGTGCATTCCGGGACTCTCGCACAGATACGCAGTATTTT
TRBJ2-1	once	TRBD2	TRBV7-9	CASSPETSGLNNEQFF	TGTGCCAGCAGCCCTGAGACTAGCGGGCTGAACAATGAGCAGTTCTTC
TRBJ1-2	-	TRBD1	TRBV5-1	CASSPGQGGYGYTF	TGCGCCAGCAGCCCGGGACAGGGGGGCTATGGCTACACCTTC
TRBJ1-1	-	-	TRBV28	CASTTDRANTEAFF	TGTGCCAGCACTACCGACAGAGCCAACACTGAAGCTTTCTTT
TRBJ1-1	-	-	TRBV5-1	CASRLTPGVNTEAFF	TGCGCCAGCAGGCTGACCCCAGGGGTGAACACTGAAGCTTTCTTT
TRBJ2-3	-	-	TRBV7-9	CASSDSGDTQYF	TGTGCCAGCAGCGATAGCGGTGATACGCAGTATTTT
TRBJ1-4	-	TRBD1	TRBV5-5	CASSWTGDGEKLFF	TGTGCCAGCAGCTGGACAGGGGATGGTGAAAAACTGTTTTTT
TRBJ1-1	-	-	TRBV7-9	CASSPYTEAFF	TGTGCCAGCAGTCCATACACTGAAGCTTTCTTT
TRBJ1-1	-	TRBD1	TRBV4-3	CASSPTGTGGNTEAFF	TGCGCCAGCAGCCCAACCGGGACAGGAGGGAACACTGAAGCTTTCTTT
TRBJ1-6	-	TRBD1	TRBV11-2	CASSLLGQGSSSPLHF	TGTGCCAGCAGCTTATTAGGACAGGGCAGTAGTTCACCCCTCCACTTT
TRBJ2-7	-	TRBD2	TRBV5-1	CASSKFSTNSGNEQYF	TGCGCCAGCAGCAAATTCTCAACTAATAGCGGGAACGAGCAGTACTTC
TRBJ1-3	-	TRBD1	TRBV7-3	CASSGGQVSIFSGNTIYF	TGTGCCAGCAGCGGGGGACAGGTATCCATTTTCTCTGGAAACACCATATATTTT
TRBJ1-3	once	TRBD1	TRBV9	CASSEGTAGNTIYF	TGTGCCAGCAGCGAAGGGACAGCTGGAAACACCATATATTTT
TRBJ1-1	-	TRBD1	TRBV5-1	CASSQTGDLMNTEAFF	TGCGCCAGCAGCCAAACAGGGGACCTGATGAACACTGAAGCTTTCTTT
TRBJ2-4	-	-	TRBV7-9	CASSSTGKNIQYF	TGTGCCAGCAGCTCGACTGGCAAAAACATTCAGTACTTC
TRBJ1-5	once	-	TRBV7-2	CASSLVGSGHLSNQPQHF	TGTGCCAGCAGCTTAGTGGGGTCGGGACACCTTAGCAATCAGCCCCAGCATTTT
TRBJ1-2	-	TRBD1	TRBV18	CASSRGQRGFYTF	TGTGCCAGCTCACGGGGACAGCGTGGGTTCTACACCTTC
TRBJ2-3	-	-	TRBV6-5	CASSSSGDTQYF	TGTGCCAGCAGTTCGAGCGGAGATACGCAGTATTTT
TRBJ2-3	-	TRBD2	TRBV27	CASSLTTSAYTDTQYF	TGTGCCAGCAGTTTAACGACTAGCGCGTACACAGATACGCAGTATTTT
TRBJ2-3	-	-	TRBV5-1	CASSLARNTDTQYF	TGCGCCAGCAGCTTGGCCCGTAACACAGATACGCAGTATTTT
TRBJ2-7	-	-	TRBV18	CASSRTVSYEQYF	TGTGCCAGCTCAAGGACAGTATCCTACGAGCAGTACTTC
TRBJ2-3	-	-	TRBV30	CAWSAGIKDTQYF	TGTGCCTGGAGTGCAGGGATTAAAGATACGCAGTATTTT
TRBJ1-1	-	TRBD1	TRBV4-2	CASSPPGGEHPFF	TGTGCCAGCAGCCCCCCAGGGGGCGAGCACCCTTTCTTT
TRBJ1-1	-	TRBD1	TRBV28	CATKGQTEAFF	TGTGCCACAAAGGGACAGACAGAAGCTTTCTTT
TRBJ2-3	-	-	TRBV4-1	CASSQPDSGTDTQYF	TGCGCCAGCAGCCAGCCGGACTCGGGAACAGATACGCAGTATTTT
TRBJ2-7	-	-	TRBV27	CASSFRAGEQYF	TGTGCCAGCAGTTTCCGCGCCGGCGAGCAGTACTTC
TRBJ2-1	-	-	TRBV28	CASSLLGPNNEQFF	TGTGCCAGCAGTTTATTGGGCCCAAACAATGAGCAGTTCTTC
TRBJ2-1	-	TRBD1	TRBV27	CASSIEGAARSDEQFF	TGTGCCAGCAGCATAGAGGGGGCCGCAAGGTCTGATGAGCAGTTCTTC
TRBJ2-1	-	TRBD1	TRBV10-3	CAISNRGPNEQFF	TGTGCCATCAGTAACAGGGGGCCTAATGAGCAGTTCTTC
TRBJ2-5	-	-	TRBV11-2	CASSLPNQETQYF	TGTGCCAGCAGCTTACCAAACCAAGAGACCCAGTACTTC
TRBJ2-5	-	TRBD2	TRBV27	CASSLSPPGLAGAETQYF	TGTGCCAGCAGTTTATCGCCCCCGGGACTAGCGGGAGCAGAGACCCAGTACTTC
TRBJ1-5	-	TRBD1	TRBV19	CASRQTGGNQPQHF	TGTGCCAGTAGACAGACAGGGGGCAATCAGCCCCAGCATTTT
TRBJ2-7	-	TRBD2	TRBV19	CASSISAGLAGLIEQYF	TGTGCCAGTAGTATTTCGGCCGGACTAGCGGGCTTGATCGAGCAGTACTTC
TRBJ1-1	-	TRBD1	TRBV19	CASSTRQGMNTEAFF	TGTGCCAGTAGTACAAGACAGGGAATGAACACTGAAGCTTTCTTT
TRBJ2-3	-	TRBD2	TRBV19	CASSGTRTSTDTQYF	TGTGCCAGTAGCGGGACTAGGACTAGCACAGATACGCAGTATTTT
TRBJ2-4	once	TRBD2	TRBV23-1	CASSQCREGPEPGIQYF	TGCGCCAGCAGTCAATGTAGGGAGGGCCCCGAGCCGGGCATTCAGTACTTC
TRBJ2-7	-	-	TRBV15	CATSRARDTYFYEQYF	TGTGCCACCAGCAGAGCCCGGGACACATATTTTTACGAGCAGTACTTC
TRBJ2-7	-	-	TRBV6-6	CASSPPGLLYEQYF	TGTGCCAGCAGCCCCCCGGGACTCCTTTACGAGCAGTACTTC
TRBJ2-7	-	TRBD2	TRBV5-1	CASSRSGTHLSYEQYF	TGCGCCAGCAGCCGGAGCGGGACCCACCTCTCCTACGAGCAGTACTTC
TRBJ2-7	-	TRBD1	TRBV18	CASSQGQGQTYEQYF	TGTGCCAGCTCACAGGGACAGGGGCAAACCTACGAGCAGTACTTC
TRBJ2-3	-	TRBD1	TRBV7-6	CASSLGQGGDTQYF	TGTGCCAGCAGCCTCGGACAGGGGGGAGATACGCAGTATTTT
TRBJ2-6	-	-	TRBV7-2	CASSHRGGWAGANVLTF	TGTGCCAGCAGCCATAGAGGGGGTTGGGCTGGGGCCAACGTCCTGACTTTC
TRBJ2-1	-	-	TRBV30	CAWSVLGGSSYNEQFF	TGTGCCTGGAGTGTTCTTGGCGGAAGCTCCTACAATGAGCAGTTCTTC
TRBJ2-7	-	-	TRBV9	CASSVGAQTGQYF	TGTGCCAGCAGCGTAGGAGCACAGACAGGACAGTACTTC
TRBJ2-2	-	-	TRBV28	CASSWERTGELFF	TGTGCCAGCAGTTGGGAGCGTACCGGGGAGCTGTTTTTT